Listed below are T cell receptor beta chains from one sample, sequenced in a study of blood T cells in healthy people across ages. Via MiXCR, TCRdb re-called the 5' RACE reads, giving one row per CDR3 protein. The data contain over 750,000 distinct CDR3 sequences, roughly 25% of them seen just once; the ten biggest clones take up 9.4%. These data were also reused for a study on T cells of mothers and their children.

Sequencing used blood. These receptors all come from a boy aged 5-17 years in good health. Both conserved end residues are trimmed from each CDR3. Fields, in order: V gene, clone size, D gene, J gene, CDR3 protein. The D gene is left open where the match is weak. Only some rows state a clone size, as once, few, many or a class for expanded clones.

TRBV25-1,few,NA,TRBJ1-3,ASSDAGNTIY
TRBV20-1,few,NA,TRBJ2-3,SAEGIYVVSTDTQY
TRBV7-2,few,NA,TRBJ2-5,ASRQSQRGTQY
TRBV10-3,NA,NA,TRBJ2-1,AIRGDGQGDEQF
TRBV7-2,NA,NA,TRBJ2-3,ASSLAGSNTDTQY
TRBV4-1,NA,TRBD2,TRBJ2-4,ASSQVEREIIQY
TRBV6-1,NA,TRBD2,TRBJ2-3,ASSEAGGGADTQY
TRBV27,NA,NA,TRBJ1-1,ASSFMGGSTEAF
TRBV4-3,few,NA,TRBJ1-1,ASSQVRGSEAF
TRBV4-3,few,NA,TRBJ2-7,ASSQEFAGAFSYEQY